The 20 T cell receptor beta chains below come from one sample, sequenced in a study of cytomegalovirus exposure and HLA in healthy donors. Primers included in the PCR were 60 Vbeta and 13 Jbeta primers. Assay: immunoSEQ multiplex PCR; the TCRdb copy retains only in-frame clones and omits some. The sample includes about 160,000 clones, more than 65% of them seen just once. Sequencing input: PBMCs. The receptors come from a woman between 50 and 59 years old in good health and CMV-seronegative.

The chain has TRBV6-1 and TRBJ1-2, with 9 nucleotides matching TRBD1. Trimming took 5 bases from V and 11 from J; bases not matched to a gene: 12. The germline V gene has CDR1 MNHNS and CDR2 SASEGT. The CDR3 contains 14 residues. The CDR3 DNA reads TGTGCCAGCAGTCCTCGGACAGGGGATATGGGGTACACCTTC. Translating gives CASSPRTGDMGYTF.

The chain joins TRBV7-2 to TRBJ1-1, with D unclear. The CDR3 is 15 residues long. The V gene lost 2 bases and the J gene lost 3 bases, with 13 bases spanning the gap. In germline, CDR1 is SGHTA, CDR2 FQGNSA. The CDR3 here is CASSLFQGRDTEAFF. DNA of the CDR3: TGTGCCAGCAGCTTATTTCAAGGGAGGGACACTGAAGCTTTCTTT.

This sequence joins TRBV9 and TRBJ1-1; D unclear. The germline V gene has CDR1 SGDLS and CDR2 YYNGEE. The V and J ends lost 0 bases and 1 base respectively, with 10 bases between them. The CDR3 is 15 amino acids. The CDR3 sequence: CASSVGPGGNTEAFF. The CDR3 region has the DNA TGTGCCAGCAGCGTAGGACCAGGAGGGAACACTGAAGCTTTCTTT.

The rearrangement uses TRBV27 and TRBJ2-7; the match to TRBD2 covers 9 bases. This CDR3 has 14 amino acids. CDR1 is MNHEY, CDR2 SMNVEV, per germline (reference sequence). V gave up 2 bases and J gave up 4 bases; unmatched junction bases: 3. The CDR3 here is CASSLLAGKYEQYF. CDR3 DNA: TGTGCCAGCAGTTTACTAGCGGGAAAATACGAGCAGTACTTC.

The CDR3 DNA is TGTGCCAGCAGCGTAGAACTTCTAGCGACAAGCACCGGGGAGCTGTTTTTT. This codes for CASSVELLATSTGELFF. This chain links TRBV9 with TRBJ2-2; D might be TRBD2 (6 bases). The germline V and J ends were trimmed by 0 bases and 4 bases, with 16 bases remaining between them. This CDR3 spans 17 amino acids. Germline V lookup: CDR1 SGDLS, CDR2 YYNGEE.

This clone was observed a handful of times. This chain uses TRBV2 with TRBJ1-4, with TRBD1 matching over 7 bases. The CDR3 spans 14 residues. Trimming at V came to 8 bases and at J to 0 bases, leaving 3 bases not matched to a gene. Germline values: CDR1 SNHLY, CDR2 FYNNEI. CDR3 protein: CASWGTATNEKLFF. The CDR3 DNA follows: TGTGCCAGCTGGGGGACAGCAACTAATGAAAAACTGTTTTTT.

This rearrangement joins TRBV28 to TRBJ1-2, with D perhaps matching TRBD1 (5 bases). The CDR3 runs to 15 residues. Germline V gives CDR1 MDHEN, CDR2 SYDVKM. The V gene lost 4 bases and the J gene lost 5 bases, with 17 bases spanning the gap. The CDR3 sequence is CASSSPGGRTYGYTF. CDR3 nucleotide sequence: TGTGCCAGCAGTTCCCCCGGGGGTAGGACGTATGGCTACACCTTC.

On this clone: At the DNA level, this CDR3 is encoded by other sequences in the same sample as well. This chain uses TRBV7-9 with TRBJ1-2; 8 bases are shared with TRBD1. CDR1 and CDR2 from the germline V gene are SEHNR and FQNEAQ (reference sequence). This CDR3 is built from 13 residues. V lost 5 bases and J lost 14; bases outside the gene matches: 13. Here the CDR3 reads CASSPFRTGSGTF. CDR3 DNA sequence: TGTGCCAGCAGCCCATTTCGGACAGGGAGTGGTACCTTC.

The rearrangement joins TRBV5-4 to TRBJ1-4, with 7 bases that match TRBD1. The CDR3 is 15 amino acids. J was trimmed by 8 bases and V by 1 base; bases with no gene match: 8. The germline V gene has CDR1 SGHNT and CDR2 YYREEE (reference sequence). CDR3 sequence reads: CASSLTGAPEEKLFF. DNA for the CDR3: TGTGCCAGCAGCTTGACAGGGGCCCCCGAGGAAAAACTGTTTTTT.

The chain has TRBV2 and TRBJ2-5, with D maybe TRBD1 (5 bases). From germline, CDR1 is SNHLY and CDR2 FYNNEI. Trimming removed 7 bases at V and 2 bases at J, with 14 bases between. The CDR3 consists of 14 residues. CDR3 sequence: CASNSQGRQETQYF. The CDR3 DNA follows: TGTGCCAGCAATTCCCAGGGCAGGCAAGAGACCCAGTACTTC. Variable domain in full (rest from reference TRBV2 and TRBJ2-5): EPEVTQTPSHQVTQMGQEVILRCVPISNHLYFYWYRQILGQKVEFLVSFYNNEISEKSEIFDDQFSVERPDGSNFTLKIRSTKLEDSAMYFCASNSQGRQETQYFGPGTRLLVL.

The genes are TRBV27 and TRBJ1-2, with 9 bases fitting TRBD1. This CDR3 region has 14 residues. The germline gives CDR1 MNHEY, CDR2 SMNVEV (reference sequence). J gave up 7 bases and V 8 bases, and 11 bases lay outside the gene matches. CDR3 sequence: CASYPTGGFGGYTF. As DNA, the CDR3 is TGTGCCAGCTACCCGACAGGGGGGTTTGGTGGCTACACCTTC.

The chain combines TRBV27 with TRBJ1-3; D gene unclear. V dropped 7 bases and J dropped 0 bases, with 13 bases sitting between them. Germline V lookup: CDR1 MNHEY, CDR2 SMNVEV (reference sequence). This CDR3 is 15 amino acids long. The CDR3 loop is CASKPGLISGNTIYF. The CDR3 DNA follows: TGTGCCAGCAAGCCTGGGCTGATCTCTGGAAACACCATATATTTT.

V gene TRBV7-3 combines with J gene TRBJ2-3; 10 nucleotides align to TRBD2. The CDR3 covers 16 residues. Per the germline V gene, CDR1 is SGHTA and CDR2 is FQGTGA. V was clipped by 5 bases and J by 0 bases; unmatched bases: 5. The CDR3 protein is CASSNGLAVSTDTQYF. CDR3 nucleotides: TGTGCCAGCAGCAACGGACTAGCGGTTAGCACAGATACGCAGTATTTT.

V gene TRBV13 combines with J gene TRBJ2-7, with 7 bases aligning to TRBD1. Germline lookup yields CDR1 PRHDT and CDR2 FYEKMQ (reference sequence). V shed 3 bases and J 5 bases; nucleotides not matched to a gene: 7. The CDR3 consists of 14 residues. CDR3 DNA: TGTGCCAGCAGCTTTAGACAGGGAGTCCACGAGCAGTACTTC. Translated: CASSFRQGVHEQYF.

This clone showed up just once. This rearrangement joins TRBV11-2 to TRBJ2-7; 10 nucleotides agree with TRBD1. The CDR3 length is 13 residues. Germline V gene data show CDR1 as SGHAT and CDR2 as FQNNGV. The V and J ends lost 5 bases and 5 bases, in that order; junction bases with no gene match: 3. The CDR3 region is CASSPDRGNEQYF. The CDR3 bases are TGTGCCAGCAGCCCGGACAGGGGGAACGAGCAGTACTTC.

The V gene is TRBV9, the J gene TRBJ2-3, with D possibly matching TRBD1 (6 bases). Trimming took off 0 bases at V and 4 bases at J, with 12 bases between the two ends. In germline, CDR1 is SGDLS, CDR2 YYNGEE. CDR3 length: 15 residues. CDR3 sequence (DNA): TGTGCCAGCAGCGTAGATGGGGGCGCGTCAGATACGCAGTATTTT. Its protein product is CASSVDGGASDTQYF.

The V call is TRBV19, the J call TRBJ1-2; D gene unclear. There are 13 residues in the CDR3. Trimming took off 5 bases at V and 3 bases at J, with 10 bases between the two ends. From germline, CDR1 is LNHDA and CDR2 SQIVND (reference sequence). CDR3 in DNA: TGTGCCAGTAGTGTCGTGGGCGACTATGGCTACACCTTC. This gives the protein CASSVVGDYGYTF.

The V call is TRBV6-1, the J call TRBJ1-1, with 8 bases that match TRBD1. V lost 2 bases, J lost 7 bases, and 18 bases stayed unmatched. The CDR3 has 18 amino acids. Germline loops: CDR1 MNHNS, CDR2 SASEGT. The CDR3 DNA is TGTGCCAGCAGTGAACCGTTTCAACAGGGGGTTGAAGGGGTTGAAGCTTTCTTT. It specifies CASSEPFQQGVEGVEAFF.

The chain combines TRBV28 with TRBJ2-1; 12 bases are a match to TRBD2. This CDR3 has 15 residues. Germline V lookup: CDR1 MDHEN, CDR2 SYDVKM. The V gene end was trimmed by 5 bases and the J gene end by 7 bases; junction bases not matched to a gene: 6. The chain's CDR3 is CASSPRTSGKNEQFF. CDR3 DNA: TGTGCCAGCAGTCCTCGGACTAGCGGGAAGAATGAGCAGTTCTTC.

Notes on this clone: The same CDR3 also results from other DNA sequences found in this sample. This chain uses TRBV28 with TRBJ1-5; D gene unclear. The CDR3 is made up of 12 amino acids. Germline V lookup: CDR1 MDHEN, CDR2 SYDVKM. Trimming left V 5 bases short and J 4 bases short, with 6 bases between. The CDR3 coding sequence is TGTGCCAGCAGTCCCCTAAATCAGCCCCAGCATTTT. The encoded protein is CASSPLNQPQHF.